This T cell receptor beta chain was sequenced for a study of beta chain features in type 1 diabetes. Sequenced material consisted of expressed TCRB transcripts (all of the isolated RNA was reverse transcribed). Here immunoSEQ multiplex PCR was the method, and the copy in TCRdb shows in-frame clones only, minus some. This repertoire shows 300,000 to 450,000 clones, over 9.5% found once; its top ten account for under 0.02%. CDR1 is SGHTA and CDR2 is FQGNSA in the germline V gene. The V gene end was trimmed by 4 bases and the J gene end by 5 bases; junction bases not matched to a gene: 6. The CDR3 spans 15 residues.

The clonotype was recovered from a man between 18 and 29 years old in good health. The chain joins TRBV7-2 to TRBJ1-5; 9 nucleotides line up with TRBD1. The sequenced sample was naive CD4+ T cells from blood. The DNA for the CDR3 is TGTGCCAGCAGCTCGAACAGGGGGCGAGATCAGCCCCAGCATTTT. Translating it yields CASSSNRGRDQPQHF.